This T cell receptor (beta chain) derives from a study of T cell repertoires in cytomegalovirus infection. Whole-study context: Public TCR beta signatures were indicative of both CMV infection and a matching HLA type.

Trimming pared 4 bases from V and 5 bases from J, leaving 21 bases between. The CDR3 runs to 16 residues. From germline, CDR1 is MNHEY and CDR2 SMNVEV (reference sequence). The study's findings and limits: CMV-specific TCR beta clonotypes restricted by HLA-C dominated the ex vivo response. Cumulative frequency of public TCR beta families picked out carriers of CMV plus the relevant HLA.

TCRdb analysed the reads with MiXCR anew, one entry per CDR3 protein. The sample gives under 600,000 distinct CDR3 sequences, approximately 17% of which show up once; roughly a quarter is in the top ten. At least ten counts were recorded for this clonotype. Its specificity is not known. The origin of this receptor is a human donor in good health (CMV status not recorded). Some clones in this sample may be carry-over from other donors' samples. The sequenced sample was CD8+ T cells from PBMCs. The V gene is TRBV27, the J gene TRBJ2-7; tentatively, D is TRBD1 or TRBD2 (6 bases each). CDR3: CASSYKGDSGFDEQYF. The CDR3 DNA sequence: TGTGCCAGCAGTTACAAGGGGGACTCAGGGTTCGACGAGCAGTACTTC.